Listed here is a single TCR beta chain. The antigen is unknown. The entry originates in a study of blood T cells in healthy people across ages. Notes on the study in general: It was the long-lived donors that had more naive CD4+ cells and higher diversity than aged donors.

It was with a sample-barcoded 5' primer and a J-beta primer mix that a second PCR of roughly 7 to 12 cycles was run. TCRdb reprocessed the 5' RACE reads via MiXCR and lists one record per CDR3 protein. Of 700,000 to 1,000,000 distinct CDR3 sequences detected, 40% to 50% appear once; the ten largest clones hold around 18%. CDR1 is MNHNS, CDR2 SASEGT, per germline. The V end lost 7 bases, the J end lost 7 bases, and 19 bases lay between the germline ends. The CDR3 runs 14 residues. No fewer than 7 million PBMCs went into each sample. This clonotype originated in a man between 60 and 75 years old in good health. This chain connects TRBV6-1 to TRBJ1-1, with a tentative D call TRBD1 (6 bases). Sequenced input: blood. CDR3 coding DNA: TGTGCCAGCACCAAGGGAGGACAGAGAATTGAAGCTTTCTTT. It translates to CASTKGGQRIEAFF.